This TCR beta chain originates from a study of graft-versus-host responses after intestinal transplantation (dated by TCRdb to about 2021). Concerning the study at large: Recipients received multivisceral, liver-intestinal, or isolated intestinal transplants. All recipients received anti-thymocyte globulin induction followed by maintenance tacrolimus and steroids for two to four years. After intestinal transplantation, graft-versus-host and host-versus-graft alloreactive T cell clones were followed in the graft, circulation and bone marrow using bulk TCR-beta CDR3 sequencing. Rather than being sequenced by the commercial service, samples from a few later patients were sequenced in-house on an Illumina MiSeq and processed with MiXCR. Donor T cell macrochimerism was defined as a peak of at least 4% donor T cells among recipient peripheral blood mononuclear cells. Alloreactive clones were identified by sequencing pre-transplant mixed lymphocyte reaction products and comparing these products with unstimulated pre-transplant donor and recipient T cells. Of the 20 to 30 intestinal transplant recipients enrolled in the cohort, one of whom was a retransplant, a few patients without pretransplant specimens were excluded. Overall study results and their limits: Early after transplant, peak levels of circulating GvH clones were associated with declines in HvG clones. The relatively low number and heterogeneity of intestinal transplant patients limited the conclusions. In patients with donor T cell macrochimerism, the allografts had high GvH to HvG T cell clonal ratios. GvH clones turned up in recipient bone marrow, with some appearing earlier in ileal mucosa or blood, a pattern consistent with an intestinal mucosal origin.

Receptor libraries were prepared by the immunoSEQ multiplex PCR assay. For most patients, genomic DNA was isolated with the Qiagen DNeasy Blood and Tissue Kit and shipped frozen to Adaptive Biotechnologies for TCR sequencing. Adaptive Biotechnologies carried out high-throughput TCR-beta CDR3 sequencing of genomic DNA for most patients. Processing in the source paper ran as follows. TCR sequencing data were retrieved from Adaptive's ImmunoSEQ software for around 19 patients, whereas three other patients were processed with MiXCR and VDJtools. To correct CD4 versus CD8 sorting errors, any sequence found in both subsets at a frequency ratio below 5:1 was removed. CDR3 nucleotide sequences shared between donor and recipient were removed because their origin could not be assigned. At least 2-fold expansion over unstimulated cells and a minimum CFSE-low frequency of 0.002% (template counts) or 0.001% (read counts) were required for clones to be classified as alloreactive. Mappable clones were those detected in sequenced pre-transplant spleen, lymph node, or MLR CFSE-low populations of the donor or recipient. The cumulative frequency of alloreactive clones was calculated as a percentage of all sequences, weighted by copy number. TCRdb re-hosts the immuneACCESS table, in-frame sequences only. Its copies lack some clones; in the studies checked, an unresolved V gene accounts for under half of them, and the cause for the rest is not known. V and J calls and clone size are those listed in that table; D and trimming were worked out from the DNA. Within this sample are under 9,000 clones, with 25% to 35% of them counted one time only. The biggest ten clones account for around 3.6% of the sample.

The CDR3 runs 20 amino acids, cysteine and phenylalanine included. CDR3 DNA is the only sequence kept; it has 60 bases, read in frame from the first base. The meaning of the sample's time point label: cells obtained before transplantation from donor or recipient. In mixed lymphocyte reactions, 200,000 CFSE-labeled pre-transplant responders were plated with 200,000 irradiated violet-dye-labeled stimulators and cultured for 6 days. After the mixed lymphocyte reaction, proliferating CD3+CD4+CFSE-low and CD3+CD8+CFSE-low responder cells were FACS-sorted on a BD Influx sorter. This clone was counted a few times. No base quality information exists; no much larger clone differs at one position.

The chain is encoded by TRBV21-1 joined to TRBJ2-4; the table names TRBD1, a call not compared with the DNA. TRBV21-1 is recorded as a pseudogene. The source of this sequence is a human patient who was an organ donor for intestinal transplantation. This material consisted of alloreactive CD8+ T cells from a mixed lymphocyte reaction culture, taken before transplantation. Per the publication, the cell subset or site label means: CFSE-low proliferating T cells sorted from roughly six-day pre-transplant mixed lymphocyte reaction (GvH or HvG direction). The DNA sequence is as follows: TGTGCCAGCAGCACGGGACCGGGACAGACCTCACCCGTAGCCAAAAACATTCAGTACTTC. This encodes CASSTGPGQTSPVAKNIQYF.